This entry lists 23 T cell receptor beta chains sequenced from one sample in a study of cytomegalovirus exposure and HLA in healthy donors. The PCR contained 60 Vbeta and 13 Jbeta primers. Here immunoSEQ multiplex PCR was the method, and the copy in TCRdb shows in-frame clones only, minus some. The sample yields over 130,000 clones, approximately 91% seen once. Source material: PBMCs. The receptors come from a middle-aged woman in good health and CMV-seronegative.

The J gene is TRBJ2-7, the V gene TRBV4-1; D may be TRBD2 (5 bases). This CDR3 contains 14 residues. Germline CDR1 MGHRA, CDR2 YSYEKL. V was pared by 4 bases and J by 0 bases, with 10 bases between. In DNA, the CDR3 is TGCGCCAGCAGCCGGGAGACGGGCTCCTACGAGCAGTACTTC. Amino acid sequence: CASSRETGSYEQYF.

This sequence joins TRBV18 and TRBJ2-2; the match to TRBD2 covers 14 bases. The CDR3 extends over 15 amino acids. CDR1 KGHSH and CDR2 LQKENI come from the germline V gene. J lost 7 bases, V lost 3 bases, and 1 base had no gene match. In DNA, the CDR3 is TGTGCCAGCTCACCGGGACTAGCGGGAGTCGGGGAGCTGTTTTTT. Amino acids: CASSPGLAGVGELFF.

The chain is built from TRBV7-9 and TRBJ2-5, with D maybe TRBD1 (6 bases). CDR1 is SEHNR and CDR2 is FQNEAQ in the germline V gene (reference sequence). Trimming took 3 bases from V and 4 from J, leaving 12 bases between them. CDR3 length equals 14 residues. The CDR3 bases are TGTGCCAGCAGCTTCCAGGGGCTTGCAGAGACCCAGTACTTC. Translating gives CASSFQGLAETQYF.

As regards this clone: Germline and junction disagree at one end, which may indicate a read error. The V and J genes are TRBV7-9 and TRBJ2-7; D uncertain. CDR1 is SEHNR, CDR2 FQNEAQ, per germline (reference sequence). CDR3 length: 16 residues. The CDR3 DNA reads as TGTTCCAGCAGCCTTTTCGACTCAAGCGAATCCTACGAGCAGTACTTC. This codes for CSSSLFDSSESYEQYF.

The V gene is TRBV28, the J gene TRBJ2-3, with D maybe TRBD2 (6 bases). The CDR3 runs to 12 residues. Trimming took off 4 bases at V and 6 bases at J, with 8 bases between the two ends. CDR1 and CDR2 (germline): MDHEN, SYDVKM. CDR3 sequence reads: CASSWTTDTQYF. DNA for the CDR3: TGTGCCAGCAGTTGGACTACGGATACGCAGTATTTT.

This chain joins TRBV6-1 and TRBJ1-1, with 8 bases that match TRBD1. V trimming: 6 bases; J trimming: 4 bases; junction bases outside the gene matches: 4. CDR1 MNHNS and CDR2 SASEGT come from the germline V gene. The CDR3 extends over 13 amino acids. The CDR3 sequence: CASSGQGVTEAFF. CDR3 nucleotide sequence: TGTGCCAGCAGCGGACAGGGTGTCACTGAAGCTTTCTTT.

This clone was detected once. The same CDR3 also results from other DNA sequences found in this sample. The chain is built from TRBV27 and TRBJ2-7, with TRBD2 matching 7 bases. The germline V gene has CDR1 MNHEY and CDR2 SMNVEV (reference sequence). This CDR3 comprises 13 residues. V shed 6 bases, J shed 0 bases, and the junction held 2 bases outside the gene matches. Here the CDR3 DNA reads TGTGCCAGCAGGCGGGGGAGCTCCTACGAGCAGTACTTC. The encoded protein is CASRRGSSYEQYF.

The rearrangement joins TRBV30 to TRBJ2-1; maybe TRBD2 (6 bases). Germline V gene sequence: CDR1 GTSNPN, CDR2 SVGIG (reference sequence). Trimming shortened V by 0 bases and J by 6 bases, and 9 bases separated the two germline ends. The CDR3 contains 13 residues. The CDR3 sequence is CAWSVQLANEQFF. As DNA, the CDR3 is TGTGCCTGGAGTGTACAACTAGCCAATGAGCAGTTCTTC.

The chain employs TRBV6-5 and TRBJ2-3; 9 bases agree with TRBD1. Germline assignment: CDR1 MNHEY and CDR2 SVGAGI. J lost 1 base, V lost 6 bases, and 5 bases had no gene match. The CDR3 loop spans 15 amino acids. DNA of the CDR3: TGTGCCAGCAGACTCGGACAGGGGCGCACAGATACGCAGTATTTT. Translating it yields CASRLGQGRTDTQYF.

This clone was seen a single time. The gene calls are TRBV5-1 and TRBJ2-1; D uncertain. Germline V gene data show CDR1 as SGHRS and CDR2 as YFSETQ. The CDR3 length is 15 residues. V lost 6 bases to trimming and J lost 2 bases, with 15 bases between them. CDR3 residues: CASIDSPGPYNEQFF. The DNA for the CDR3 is TGCGCCAGCATCGACTCGCCCGGCCCCTACAATGAGCAGTTCTTC.

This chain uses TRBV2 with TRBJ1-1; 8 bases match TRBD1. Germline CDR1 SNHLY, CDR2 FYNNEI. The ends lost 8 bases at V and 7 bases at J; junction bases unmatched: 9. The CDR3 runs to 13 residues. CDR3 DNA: TGTGCCAGCTCCGGTCAGGGGGCGGGTGAAGCTTTCTTT. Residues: CASSGQGAGEAFF.

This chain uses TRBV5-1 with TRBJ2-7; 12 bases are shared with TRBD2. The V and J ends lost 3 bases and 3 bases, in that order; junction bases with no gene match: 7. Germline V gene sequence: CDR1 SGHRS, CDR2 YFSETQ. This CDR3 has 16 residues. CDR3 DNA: TGCGCCAGCAGCTGGGGGACTAGCGGGCCCATCTACGAGCAGTACTTC. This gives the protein CASSWGTSGPIYEQYF.

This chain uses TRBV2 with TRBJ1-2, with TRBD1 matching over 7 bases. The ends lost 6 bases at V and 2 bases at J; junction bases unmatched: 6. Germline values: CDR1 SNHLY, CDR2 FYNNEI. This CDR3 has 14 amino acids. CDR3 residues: CASSVQGQNYGYTF. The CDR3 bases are TGTGCCAGCAGCGTACAGGGGCAGAACTATGGCTACACCTTC.

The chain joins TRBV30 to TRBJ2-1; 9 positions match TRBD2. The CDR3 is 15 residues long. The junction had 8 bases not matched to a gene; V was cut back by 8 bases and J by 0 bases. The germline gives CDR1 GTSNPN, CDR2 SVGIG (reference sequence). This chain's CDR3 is CAQSAGGSSYNEQFF. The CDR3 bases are TGTGCCCAATCAGCGGGAGGTAGCTCCTACAATGAGCAGTTCTTC.

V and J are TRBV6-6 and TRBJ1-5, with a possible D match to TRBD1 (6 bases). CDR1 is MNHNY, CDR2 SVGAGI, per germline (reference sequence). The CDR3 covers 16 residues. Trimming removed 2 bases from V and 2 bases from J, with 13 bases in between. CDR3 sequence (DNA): TGTGCCAGCAGTTACAGGACAGCCGCGGGCAATCAGCCCCAGCATTTT. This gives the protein CASSYRTAAGNQPQHF.

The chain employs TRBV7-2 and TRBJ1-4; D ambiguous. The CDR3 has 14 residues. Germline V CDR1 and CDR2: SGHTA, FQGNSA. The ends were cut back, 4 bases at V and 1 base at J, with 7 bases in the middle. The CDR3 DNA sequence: TGTGCCAGCAGCTATCGGGAAACTAATGAAAAACTGTTTTTT. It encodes CASSYRETNEKLFF. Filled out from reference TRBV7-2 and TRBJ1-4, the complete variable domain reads GAGVSQSPSNKVTEKGKDVELRCDPISGHTALYWYRQSLGQGLEFLIYFQGNSAPDKSGLPSDRFSAERTGGSVSTLTIQRTQQEDSAVYLCASSYRETNEKLFFGSGTQLSVL.

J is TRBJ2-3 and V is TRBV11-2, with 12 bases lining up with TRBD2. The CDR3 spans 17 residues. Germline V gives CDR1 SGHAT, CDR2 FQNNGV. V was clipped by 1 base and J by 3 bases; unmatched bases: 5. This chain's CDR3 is CASSLVTSGSGTDTQYF. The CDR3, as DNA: TGTGCCAGCAGCTTAGTGACTAGCGGGAGTGGTACAGATACGCAGTATTTT.

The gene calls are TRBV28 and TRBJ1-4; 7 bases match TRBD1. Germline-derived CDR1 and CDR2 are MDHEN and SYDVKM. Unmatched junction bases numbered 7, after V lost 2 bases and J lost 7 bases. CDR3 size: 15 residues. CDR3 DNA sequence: TGTGCCAGCAGTTTACCCCAGACAGGGAGTGAAAAACTGTTTTTT. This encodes CASSLPQTGSEKLFF.

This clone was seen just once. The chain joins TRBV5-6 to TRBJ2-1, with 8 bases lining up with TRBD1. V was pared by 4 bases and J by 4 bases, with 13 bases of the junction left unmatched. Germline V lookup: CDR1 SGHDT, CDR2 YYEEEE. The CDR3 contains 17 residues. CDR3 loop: CASSRRDRSIWYNEQFF. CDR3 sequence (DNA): TGTGCCAGCAGCCGACGGGACAGGTCCATCTGGTACAATGAGCAGTTCTTC.

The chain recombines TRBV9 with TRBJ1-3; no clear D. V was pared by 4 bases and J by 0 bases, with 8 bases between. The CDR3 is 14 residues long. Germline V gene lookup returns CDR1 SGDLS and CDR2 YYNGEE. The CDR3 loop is CASSPGNSGNTIYF. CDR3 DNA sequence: TGTGCCAGCAGCCCGGGGAACTCTGGAAACACCATATATTTT.

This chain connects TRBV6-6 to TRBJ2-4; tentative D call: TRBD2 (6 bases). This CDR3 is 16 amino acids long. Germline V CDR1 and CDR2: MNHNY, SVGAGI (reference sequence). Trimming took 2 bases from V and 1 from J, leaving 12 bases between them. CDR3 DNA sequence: TGTGCCAGCAGTTACGAGGGAGGTGTTGCCAAAAACATTCAGTACTTC. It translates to CASSYEGGVAKNIQYF.

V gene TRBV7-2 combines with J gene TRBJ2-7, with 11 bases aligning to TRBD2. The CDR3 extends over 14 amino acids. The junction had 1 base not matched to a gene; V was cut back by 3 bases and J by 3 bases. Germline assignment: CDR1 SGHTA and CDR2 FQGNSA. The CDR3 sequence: CASSLTSGIYEQYF. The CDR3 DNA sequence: TGTGCCAGCAGCTTGACTAGCGGGATCTACGAGCAGTACTTC.

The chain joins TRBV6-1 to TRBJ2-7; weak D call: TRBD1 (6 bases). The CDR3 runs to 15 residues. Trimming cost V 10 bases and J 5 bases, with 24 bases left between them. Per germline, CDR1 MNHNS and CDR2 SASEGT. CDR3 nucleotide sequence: TGTGCCATCGTTTCAATAGCAGGGGCATTAGACGAGCAGTACTTC. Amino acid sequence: CAIVSIAGALDEQYF.